These 18 T cell receptor beta chains were sequenced from one sample in a study of T cells in localized non-small cell lung cancer. The assay was immunoSEQ multiplex PCR, and TCRdb's table has in-frame clones only and misses some. Among about 1,200 clones listed, over 25% were seen once. Sequencing was performed on normal lung tissue next to the tumor, taken before any cancer treatment. These receptors came from a male donor older than 55 with stage I squamous cell lung carcinoma.

The chain employs TRBV30 and TRBJ1-6, with D unclear. The CDR3 runs 13 residues. Deletions cut 3 bases from V and 5 bases from J, with 8 bases between. From germline, CDR1 is GTSNPN and CDR2 SVGIG (reference sequence). For the CDR3, the DNA is TGTGCCTGGAGCGAGACGGATAATTCACCCCTCCACTTT. Encoded protein: CAWSETDNSPLHF.

This clone was counted between two and nine times. CDR3 coding DNA: TGTGCCAGCAGTTTTAACAGGTTCTCTGGAAACACCATATATTTT. Its protein is CASSFNRFSGNTIYF. The chain has TRBV6-8 and TRBJ1-3, with D perhaps matching TRBD1 (5 bases). The CDR3 contains 15 residues. Per germline, CDR1 MNHGY and CDR2 SAAAGT. V gave up 4 bases and J gave up 0 bases, with 10 bases separating them.

CDR3 in amino acids: CASTIRDKQPQHF. The CDR3 DNA reads TGTGCCAGTACCATACGTGACAAGCAGCCCCAGCATTTT. The chain has TRBV19 and TRBJ1-5; D not resolved. The CDR3 is made up of 13 amino acids. The V end was cut by 7 bases, the J end by 7 bases, with 14 bases between. Germline V gene lookup returns CDR1 LNHDA and CDR2 SQIVND (reference sequence).

This clone was detected only a few times. The gene calls are TRBV11-3 and TRBJ1-2, with D possibly matching TRBD1 (5 bases). Germline V lookup: CDR1 SGHNT, CDR2 YENEEA. V was cut by 0 bases and J by 7 bases, with 12 bases left in between. The CDR3 length is 14 residues. In DNA, the CDR3 is TGTGCCAGCAGCTTAGATGGGGCCGTCGGTGGCTACACCTTC. Protein sequence: CASSLDGAVGGYTF.

This clone showed up just a few times. The rearrangement links TRBV6-8 to TRBJ2-1, with 7 bases identical to TRBD2. The CDR3 loop spans 14 amino acids. V dropped 2 bases and J dropped 10; count of bases not matched to a gene: 8. CDR1 MNHGY and CDR2 SAAAGT come from the germline V gene. For the CDR3, the DNA is TGTGCCAGCAGTTACGAACTGGTTAGCGGGGAGCAGTTCTTC. This encodes CASSYELVSGEQFF.

The V call is TRBV1, the J call TRBJ1-2; the table's D call, TRBD1, was not checked against the DNA. TRBV1 is marked as a pseudogene. The CDR3 loop spans 19 amino acids. The chain's CDR3 is CASSIIVLSPGTEDYGYTF. The CDR3 DNA sequence: TGCGCCAGCAGTATTATCGTCTTGAGCCCCGGGACAGAAGACTATGGCTACACCTTC.

This clone was counted a few times. The rearrangement joins TRBV19 to TRBJ1-5, with TRBD1 as a possible D gene (6 bases). Trimming shortened V by 8 bases and J by 2 bases, and 16 bases separated the two germline ends. This CDR3 has 15 amino acids. Germline V gene data show CDR1 as LNHDA and CDR2 as SQIVND (reference sequence). The DNA for the CDR3 is TGTGCCAGTCTTGTGGGGGGCGGGCGCAATCAGCCCCAGCATTTT. This gives the protein CASLVGGGRNQPQHF. Variable domain in full (rest from reference TRBV19 and TRBJ1-5): DGGITQSPKYLFRKEGQNVTLSCEQNLNHDAMYWYRQDPGQGLRLIYYSQIVNDFQKGDIAEGYSVSREKKESFPLTVTSAQKNPTAFYLCASLVGGGRNQPQHFGDGTRLSIL.

This clone has a handful of counts. The genes are TRBV6-7 and TRBJ2-5; the D is unclear. TRBV6-7 is reported as an ORF; its role is uncertain. The V end was cut by 8 bases, the J end by 2 bases, with 12 bases between. The CDR3 loop spans 13 amino acids. The CDR3 DNA reads as TGTGCCAGCGGGCTGGGTTATCAAGAGACCCAGTACTTC. Protein: CASGLGYQETQYF.

This clone showed up just a few times. The chain uses TRBV19 and TRBJ2-2, with D possibly being TRBD1 or TRBD2 (5 bases each). The length of the CDR3 is 18 residues. V was trimmed by 3 bases and J by 1 base, leaving 18 bases between them. The germline V gene has CDR1 LNHDA and CDR2 SQIVND (reference sequence). This CDR3 is CASSISPRGAGNTGELFF. In nucleotides, the CDR3 is TGTGCCAGTAGTATTAGCCCCCGAGGGGCAGGGAACACCGGGGAGCTGTTTTTT. Looking up the rest from reference TRBV19 and TRBJ2-2 gives the full variable domain: DGGITQSPKYLFRKEGQNVTLSCEQNLNHDAMYWYRQDPGQGLRLIYYSQIVNDFQKGDIAEGYSVSREKKESFPLTVTSAQKNPTAFYLCASSISPRGAGNTGELFFGEGSRLTVL.

The chain recombines TRBV14 with TRBJ1-1; D is undetermined. Germline CDR1 is SGHDN and CDR2 is FVKESK. With 1 base removed from V and 4 bases from J, the gap between germline ends came to 13 bases. This CDR3 has 15 residues. DNA for the CDR3: TGTGCCAGCAGCCAAGTCGATCGGTGGGTCACTGAAGCTTTCTTT. Its protein product is CASSQVDRWVTEAFF.

This sequence joins TRBV30 and TRBJ2-3; D may be TRBD1 (5 bases). The CDR3 extends over 12 amino acids. Looked up from germline, CDR1 is GTSNPN and CDR2 is SVGIG (reference sequence). V was trimmed by 2 bases and J by 8 bases, leaving 11 bases between them. Written as DNA, the CDR3 is TGTGCCTGGAGTCGAGTTAGGGGTACGCAGTATTTT. Translating it yields CAWSRVRGTQYF.

By share of the sample, this clone is large (0.1 to 1%). The genes are TRBV6-8 and TRBJ1-1, with D uncertain. This CDR3 spans 13 amino acids. Germline-derived CDR1 and CDR2 are MNHGY and SAAAGT. Trimming shortened V by 5 bases and J by 6 bases, and 13 bases separated the two germline ends. CDR3 nucleotides: TGTGCCAGCAGTCCGGGCCCCCGGGCTGAAGCTTTCTTT. This encodes CASSPGPRAEAFF.

The chain carries TRBV9 and TRBJ2-1; TRBD2 matches 9 bases. V lost 4 bases, J lost 1 base, and 6 bases stayed unmatched. The germline gives CDR1 SGDLS, CDR2 YYNGEE. The CDR3 covers 16 residues. CDR3 region: CASSSETSGSYNEQFF. In DNA, the CDR3 is TGTGCCAGCAGCTCAGAGACTAGCGGATCCTACAATGAGCAGTTCTTC. The full variable domain, with the rest looked up from reference TRBV9 and TRBJ2-1, is DSGVTQTPKHLITATGQRVTLRCSPRSGDLSVYWYQQSLDQGLQFLIQYYNGEERAKGNILERFSAQQFPDLHSELNLSSLELGDSALYFCASSSETSGSYNEQFFGPGTRLTVL.

This clone was seen a handful of times. This chain links TRBV5-1 with TRBJ1-4; 7 nucleotides match TRBD1. Germline V lookup: CDR1 SGHRS, CDR2 YFSETQ. The trim removed 5 bases at V and 7 bases at J, leaving 11 bases unmatched. This CDR3 spans 15 amino acids. The CDR3 bases are TGCGCCAGCAGTTCGGAGTGGGAGGGGGCTGAAAAACTGTTTTTT. Translated, it gives CASSSEWEGAEKLFF.

The V and J genes are TRBV18 and TRBJ1-2, with D unresolved. The CDR3 is 13 amino acids. CDR1 is KGHSH and CDR2 is LQKENI in the germline V gene. Deletions cut 4 bases from V and 3 bases from J, with 9 bases between. The CDR3 loop reads CASSLGGDYGYTF. CDR3 nucleotide sequence: TGTGCCAGCTCACTGGGTGGGGACTATGGCTACACCTTC.

The V call is TRBV19, the J call TRBJ1-1; D is undetermined. Germline V CDR1 and CDR2: LNHDA, SQIVND (reference sequence). V lost 3 bases to trimming and J lost 1 base, with 12 bases between them. This CDR3 comprises 15 residues. The CDR3 spells CASSILRATNTEAFF. CDR3 in DNA: TGTGCCAGTAGTATCCTAAGGGCTACGAACACTGAAGCTTTCTTT. The full variable domain, its missing parts supplied by reference TRBV19 and TRBJ1-1, is DGGITQSPKYLFRKEGQNVTLSCEQNLNHDAMYWYRQDPGQGLRLIYYSQIVNDFQKGDIAEGYSVSREKKESFPLTVTSAQKNPTAFYLCASSILRATNTEAFFGQGTRLTVV.

The rearrangement uses TRBV5-1 and TRBJ1-1; 9 nucleotides align to TRBD1. The J segment lost 2 bases and the V segment lost 0 bases, leaving 2 bases of the junction unmatched. The CDR3 covers 15 residues. From germline, CDR1 is SGHRS and CDR2 YFSETQ. CDR3 nucleotides: TGCGCCAGCAGCTTGGTGGGACAGGGAAACACTGAAGCTTTCTTT. It translates to CASSLVGQGNTEAFF.

V is TRBV9 and J is TRBJ1-2; D remains unclear. Germline loops: CDR1 SGDLS, CDR2 YYNGEE. V lost 3 bases to trimming and J lost 8 bases, with 17 bases between them. CDR3 length equals 14 residues. CDR3 residues: CASSGGDDYEGYTF. DNA for the CDR3: TGTGCCAGCAGCGGAGGAGATGACTACGAGGGCTACACCTTC.